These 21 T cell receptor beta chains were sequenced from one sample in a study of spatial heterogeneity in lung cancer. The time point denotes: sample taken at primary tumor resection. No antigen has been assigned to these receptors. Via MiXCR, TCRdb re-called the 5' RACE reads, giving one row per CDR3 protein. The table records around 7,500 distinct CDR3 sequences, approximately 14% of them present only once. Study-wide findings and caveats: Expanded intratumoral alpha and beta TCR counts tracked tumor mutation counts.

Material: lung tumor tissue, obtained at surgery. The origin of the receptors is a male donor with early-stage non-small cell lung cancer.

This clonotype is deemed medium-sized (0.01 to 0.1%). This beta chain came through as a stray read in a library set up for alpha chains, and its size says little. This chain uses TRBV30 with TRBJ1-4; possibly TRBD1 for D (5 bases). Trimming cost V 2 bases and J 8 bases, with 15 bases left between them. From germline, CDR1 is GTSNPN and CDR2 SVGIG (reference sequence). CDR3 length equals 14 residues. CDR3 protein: CAWSTALGDEKLFF. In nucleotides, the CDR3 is TGTGCCTGGAGTACAGCCTTGGGGGACGAAAAACTGTTTTTT.

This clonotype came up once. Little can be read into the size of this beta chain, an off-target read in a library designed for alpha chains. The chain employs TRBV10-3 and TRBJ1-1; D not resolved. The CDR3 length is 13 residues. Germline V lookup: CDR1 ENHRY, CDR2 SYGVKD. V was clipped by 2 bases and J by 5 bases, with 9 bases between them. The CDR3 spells CAISEVRATEAFF. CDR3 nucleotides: TGTGCCATCAGTGAGGTTAGAGCGACTGAAGCTTTCTTT.

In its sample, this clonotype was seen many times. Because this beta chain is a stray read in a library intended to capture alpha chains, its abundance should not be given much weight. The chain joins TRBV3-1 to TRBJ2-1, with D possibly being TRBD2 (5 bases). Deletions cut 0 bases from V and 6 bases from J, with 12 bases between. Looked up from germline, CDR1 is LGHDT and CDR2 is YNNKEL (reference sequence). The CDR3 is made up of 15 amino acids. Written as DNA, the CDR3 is TGTGCCAGCAGCCAAGAGTCGCTAGCCAGCAATGAGCAGTTCTTC. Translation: CASSQESLASNEQFF.

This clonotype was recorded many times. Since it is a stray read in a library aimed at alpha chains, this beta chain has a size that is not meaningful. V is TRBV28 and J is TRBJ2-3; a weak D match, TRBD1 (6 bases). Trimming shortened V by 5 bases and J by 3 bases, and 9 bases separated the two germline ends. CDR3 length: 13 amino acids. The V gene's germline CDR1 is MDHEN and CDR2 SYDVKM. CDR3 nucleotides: TGTGCCAGCAGTAACAGGGTTACAGATACGCAGTATTTT. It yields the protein CASSNRVTDTQYF.

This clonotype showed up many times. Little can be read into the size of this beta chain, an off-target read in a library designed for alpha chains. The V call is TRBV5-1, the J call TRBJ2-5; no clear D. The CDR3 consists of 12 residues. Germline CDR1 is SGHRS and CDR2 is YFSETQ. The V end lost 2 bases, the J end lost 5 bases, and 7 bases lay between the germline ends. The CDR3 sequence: CASSLGMETQYF. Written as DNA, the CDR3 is TGCGCCAGCAGCTTAGGAATGGAGACCCAGTACTTC.

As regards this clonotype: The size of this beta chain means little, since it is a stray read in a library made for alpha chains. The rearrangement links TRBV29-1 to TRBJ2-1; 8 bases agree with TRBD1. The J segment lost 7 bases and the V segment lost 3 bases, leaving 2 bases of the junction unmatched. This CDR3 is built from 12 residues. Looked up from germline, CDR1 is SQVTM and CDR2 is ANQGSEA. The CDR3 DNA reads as TGCAGCGTTGAGAGACAGGGGAATGAGCAGTTCTTC. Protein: CSVERQGNEQFF.

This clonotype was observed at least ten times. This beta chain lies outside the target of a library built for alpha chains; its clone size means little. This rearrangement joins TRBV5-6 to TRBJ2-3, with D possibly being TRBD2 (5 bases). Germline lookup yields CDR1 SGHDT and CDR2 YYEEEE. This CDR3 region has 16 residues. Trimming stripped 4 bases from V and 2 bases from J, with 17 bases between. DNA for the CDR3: TGTGCCAGCAGCCCGCCGGGATTCCAAATCACAGATACGCAGTATTTT. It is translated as CASSPPGFQITDTQYF.

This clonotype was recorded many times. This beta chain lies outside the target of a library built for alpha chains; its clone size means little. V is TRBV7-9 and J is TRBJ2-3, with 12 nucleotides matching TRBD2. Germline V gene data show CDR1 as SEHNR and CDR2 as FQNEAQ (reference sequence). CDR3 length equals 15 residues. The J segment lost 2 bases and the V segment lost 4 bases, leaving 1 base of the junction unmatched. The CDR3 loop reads CASSSSGRATDTQYF. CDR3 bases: TGTGCCAGCAGCTCTAGCGGGAGGGCCACAGATACGCAGTATTTT. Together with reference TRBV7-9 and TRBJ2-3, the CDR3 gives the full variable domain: DTGVSQNPRHKITKRGQNVTFRCDPISEHNRLYWYRQTLGQGPEFLTYFQNEAQLEKSRLLSDRFSAERPKGSFSTLEIQRTEQGDSAMYLCASSSSGRATDTQYFGPGTRLTVL.

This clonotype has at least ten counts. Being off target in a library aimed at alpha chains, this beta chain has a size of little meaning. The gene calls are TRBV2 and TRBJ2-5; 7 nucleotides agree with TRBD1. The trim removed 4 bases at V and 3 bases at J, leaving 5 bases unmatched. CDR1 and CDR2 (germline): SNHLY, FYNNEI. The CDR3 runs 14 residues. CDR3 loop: CASSGRQGKETQYF. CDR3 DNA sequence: TGTGCCAGCAGTGGGCGACAGGGTAAAGAGACCCAGTACTTC.

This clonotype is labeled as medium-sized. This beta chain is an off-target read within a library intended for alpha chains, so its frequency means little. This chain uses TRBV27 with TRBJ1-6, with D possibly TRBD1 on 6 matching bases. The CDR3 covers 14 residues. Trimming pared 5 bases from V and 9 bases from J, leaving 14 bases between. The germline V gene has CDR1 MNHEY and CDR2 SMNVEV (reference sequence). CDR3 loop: CASSAQGKGSPLHF. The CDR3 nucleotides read TGTGCCAGCAGTGCGCAGGGGAAGGGTTCACCCCTCCACTTT.

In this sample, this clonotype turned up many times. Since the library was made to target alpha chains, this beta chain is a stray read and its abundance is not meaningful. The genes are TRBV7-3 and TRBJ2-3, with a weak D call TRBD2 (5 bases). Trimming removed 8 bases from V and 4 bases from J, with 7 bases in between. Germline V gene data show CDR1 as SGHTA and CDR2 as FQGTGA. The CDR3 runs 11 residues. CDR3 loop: CASPGSDTQYF. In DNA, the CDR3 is TGTGCCAGCCCGGGATCAGATACGCAGTATTTT.

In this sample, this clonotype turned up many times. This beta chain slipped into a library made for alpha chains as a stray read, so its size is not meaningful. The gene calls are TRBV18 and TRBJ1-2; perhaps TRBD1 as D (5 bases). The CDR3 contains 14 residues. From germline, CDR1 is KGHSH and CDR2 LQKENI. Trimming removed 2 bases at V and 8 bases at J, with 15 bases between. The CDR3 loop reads CASSPVGQGPGYTF. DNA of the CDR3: TGTGCCAGCTCACCAGTGGGGCAGGGTCCCGGCTACACCTTC.

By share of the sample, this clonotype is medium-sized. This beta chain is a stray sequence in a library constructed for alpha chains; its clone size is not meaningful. The CDR3 DNA reads TGTGCCAGCAGCCCCGCGTTGGCTAACTATGGCTACACCTTC. Translation gives CASSPALANYGYTF. V and J are TRBV5-4 and TRBJ1-2; D unclear. Germline V gene lookup returns CDR1 SGHNT and CDR2 YYREEE (reference sequence). Trimming pared 4 bases from V and 0 bases from J, leaving 10 bases between. This CDR3 region has 14 residues.

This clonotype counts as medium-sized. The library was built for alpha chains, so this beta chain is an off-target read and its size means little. CDR3 nucleotide sequence: TGTGCCAGCAGTGAGCGGAAATACGAGCAGTACGTC. It encodes CASSERKYEQYV. The chain recombines TRBV6-1 with TRBJ2-7, with unresolved D. V was trimmed by 3 bases and J by 4 bases, leaving 7 bases between them. The V gene's germline CDR1 is MNHNS and CDR2 SASEGT. CDR3 size: 12 residues.

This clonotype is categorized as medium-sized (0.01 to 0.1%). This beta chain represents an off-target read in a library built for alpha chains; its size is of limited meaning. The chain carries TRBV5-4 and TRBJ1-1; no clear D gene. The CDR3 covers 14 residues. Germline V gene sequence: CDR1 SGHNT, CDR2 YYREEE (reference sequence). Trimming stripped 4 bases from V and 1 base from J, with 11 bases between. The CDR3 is CASSPELWNTEAFF. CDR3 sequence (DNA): TGTGCCAGCAGCCCCGAACTATGGAACACTGAAGCTTTCTTT.

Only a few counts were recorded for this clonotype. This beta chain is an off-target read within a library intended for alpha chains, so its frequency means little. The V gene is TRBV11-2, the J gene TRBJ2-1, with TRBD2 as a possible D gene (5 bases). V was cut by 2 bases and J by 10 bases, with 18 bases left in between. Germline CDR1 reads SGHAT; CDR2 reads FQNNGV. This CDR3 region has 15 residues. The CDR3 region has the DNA TGTGCCAGCAGCTTATACGAGGGTAGCGCGATCGAGCAGTTCTTC. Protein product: CASSLYEGSAIEQFF.

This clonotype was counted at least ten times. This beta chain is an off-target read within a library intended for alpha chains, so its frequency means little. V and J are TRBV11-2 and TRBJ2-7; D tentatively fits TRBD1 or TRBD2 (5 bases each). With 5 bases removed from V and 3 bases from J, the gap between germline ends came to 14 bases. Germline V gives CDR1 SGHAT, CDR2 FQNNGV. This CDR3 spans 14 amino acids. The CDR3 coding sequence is TGTGCCAGCAGCCCCGGGACCCCCAACTACGAGCAGTACTTC. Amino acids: CASSPGTPNYEQYF.

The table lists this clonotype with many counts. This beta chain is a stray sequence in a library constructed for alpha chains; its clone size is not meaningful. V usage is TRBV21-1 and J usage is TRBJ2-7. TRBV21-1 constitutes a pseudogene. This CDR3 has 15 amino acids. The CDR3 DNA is TGTGCCAGCAGCAAAAAGGCTCTCGATTACTACGAGCAGTACGTC. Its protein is CASSKKALDYYEQYV.

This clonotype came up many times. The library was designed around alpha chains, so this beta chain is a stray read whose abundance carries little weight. The CDR3 region is CASSVGVGQGPSGELFF. The CDR3 nucleotides read TGTGCCAGCAGCGTAGGAGTGGGACAAGGCCCATCCGGGGAGCTGTTTTTT. The rearrangement links TRBV9 to TRBJ2-2; a weak D match, TRBD1 (6 bases). Trimming cost V 0 bases and J 6 bases, with 18 bases left between them. The CDR3 length is 17 residues. CDR1 and CDR2 from the germline V gene are SGDLS and YYNGEE.

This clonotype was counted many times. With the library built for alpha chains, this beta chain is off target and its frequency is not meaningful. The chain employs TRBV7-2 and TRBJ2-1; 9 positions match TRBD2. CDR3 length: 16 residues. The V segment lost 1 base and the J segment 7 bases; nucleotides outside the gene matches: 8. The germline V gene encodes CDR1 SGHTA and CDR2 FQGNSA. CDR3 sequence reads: CASSLGSGGPVNEQFF. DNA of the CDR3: TGTGCCAGCAGCTTAGGTAGCGGGGGCCCCGTAAATGAGCAGTTCTTC. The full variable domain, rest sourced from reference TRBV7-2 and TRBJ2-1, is GAGVSQSPSNKVTEKGKDVELRCDPISGHTALYWYRQSLGQGLEFLIYFQGNSAPDKSGLPSDRFSAERTGGSVSTLTIQRTQQEDSAVYLCASSLGSGGPVNEQFFGPGTRLTVL.

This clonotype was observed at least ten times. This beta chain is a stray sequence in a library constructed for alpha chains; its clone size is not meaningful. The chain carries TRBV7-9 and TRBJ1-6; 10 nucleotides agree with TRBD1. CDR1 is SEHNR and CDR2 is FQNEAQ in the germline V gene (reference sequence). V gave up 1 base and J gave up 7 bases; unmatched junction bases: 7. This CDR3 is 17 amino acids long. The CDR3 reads CASSLGSGTGANSPLHF. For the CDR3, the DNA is TGTGCCAGCAGCTTAGGGTCCGGGACAGGGGCGAATTCACCCCTCCACTTT.